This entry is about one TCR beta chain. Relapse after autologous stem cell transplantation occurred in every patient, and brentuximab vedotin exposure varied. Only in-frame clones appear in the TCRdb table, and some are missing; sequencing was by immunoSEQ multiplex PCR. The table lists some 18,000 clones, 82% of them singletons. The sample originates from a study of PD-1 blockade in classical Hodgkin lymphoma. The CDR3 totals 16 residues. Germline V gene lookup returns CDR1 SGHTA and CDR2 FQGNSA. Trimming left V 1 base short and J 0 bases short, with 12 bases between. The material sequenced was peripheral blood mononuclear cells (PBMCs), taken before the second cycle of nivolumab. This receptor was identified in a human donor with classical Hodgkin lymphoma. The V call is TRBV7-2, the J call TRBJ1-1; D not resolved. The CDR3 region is CASSLGRPGMNTEAFF. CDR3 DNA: TGTGCCAGCAGCTTAGGTCGGCCGGGGATGAACACTGAAGCTTTCTTT.